One sample yielded the 9 T cell receptor beta chains listed below, sequenced in a study of shared clonotypes between healthy human individuals. Repertoires were generated with immunoSEQ multiplex PCR, while TCRdb's copy carries only in-frame clones and drops some. The repertoire includes a few million clones, more than 90% of them detected once, and 0.1% to 0.15% sits in the top ten. Sequencing used naive CD4+ T cells sorted from blood. Subset described: CD45RA+ positively selected. These receptors all come from a man younger than 35 in good health.

The chain couples TRBV10-3 to TRBJ1-3, with D maybe TRBD1 (5 bases). Germline values: CDR1 ENHRY, CDR2 SYGVKD. The length of the CDR3 is 15 residues. V was shortened by 3 bases and J by 3 bases, with 12 bases between the two germline ends. CDR3 DNA: TGTGCCATCAGTGACCGAGCAGGGTTTGGAAACACCATATATTTT. This codes for CAISDRAGFGNTIYF.

This clone has only one observation. The rearrangement links TRBV5-1 to TRBJ1-1; the match to TRBD1 covers 9 bases. V gave up 5 bases and J gave up 0 bases; unmatched junction bases: 8. There are 16 residues in the CDR3. Germline V gene lookup returns CDR1 SGHRS and CDR2 YFSETQ. CDR3 nucleotide sequence: TGCGCCAGCAGAGAAACAGGGGGCCTGTTGAACACTGAAGCTTTCTTT. Translating gives CASRETGGLLNTEAFF.

The V gene is TRBV9, the J gene TRBJ2-7; 8 nucleotides match TRBD2. J gave up 0 bases and V 6 bases, and 5 bases lay outside the gene matches. CDR3 length: 14 residues. Germline V gene sequence: CDR1 SGDLS, CDR2 YYNGEE. The CDR3 DNA is TGTGCCAGCAATAAGGGGACTAGCTCCTACGAGCAGTACTTC. It codes for CASNKGTSSYEQYF.

This chain connects TRBV11-2 to TRBJ1-1; D uncertain. The germline V and J ends were trimmed by 2 bases and 6 bases, with 7 bases remaining between them. Per the germline V gene, CDR1 is SGHAT and CDR2 is FQNNGV. This CDR3 comprises 12 residues. CDR3 sequence (DNA): TGTGCCAGCAGCTTATACTTGTCTGAAGCTTTCTTT. Protein sequence: CASSLYLSEAFF.

In the case of this clone: Other nucleotide sequences from this sample produce the same CDR3. This rearrangement joins TRBV5-1 to TRBJ2-5, with D unclear. CDR3 length equals 15 residues. The V end was cut by 0 bases, the J end by 2 bases, with 11 bases between. The germline V gene encodes CDR1 SGHRS and CDR2 YFSETQ. CDR3 protein: CASSLGSRAQETQYF. CDR3 DNA: TGCGCCAGCAGCTTGGGTTCCCGGGCACAAGAGACCCAGTACTTC.

This chain uses TRBV27 with TRBJ1-2; 10 nucleotides align to TRBD1. Germline trimming cut 10 bases from V and 6 bases from J; bases unmatched to any gene: 11. The CDR3 totals 14 residues. CDR1 and CDR2 from the germline V gene are MNHEY and SMNVEV (reference sequence). CDR3 bases: TGTGCCACCTCCCGACAGGGGGCTCAGGATGGCTACACCTTC. Its protein is CATSRQGAQDGYTF.

The V gene is TRBV5-1, the J gene TRBJ2-1; no firm D call. The V end was cut by 0 bases, the J end by 8 bases, with 6 bases between. CDR3 length: 12 residues. Germline lookup yields CDR1 SGHRS and CDR2 YFSETQ. The CDR3 DNA follows: TGCGCCAGCAGCTTGGTTTTCGATGAGCAGTTCTTC. Encoded protein: CASSLVFDEQFF.

The table lists this clone with a count of one. The same CDR3 also results from other DNA sequences found in this sample. This chain joins TRBV30 and TRBJ1-6; possibly TRBD1 for D (5 bases). The CDR3 consists of 13 residues. Germline CDR1 and CDR2: GTSNPN and SVGIG (reference sequence). Trimming removed 1 base at V and 6 bases at J, with 7 bases between. The CDR3 DNA reads TGTGCCTGGAGTGGACAGAGTAATTCACCCCTCCACTTT. This gives the protein CAWSGQSNSPLHF.

This clone is a singleton in its sample. The chain is built from TRBV4-1 and TRBJ2-7, with D tentatively TRBD1 or TRBD2 (6 bases each). CDR1 is MGHRA, CDR2 YSYEKL, per germline. The CDR3 consists of 15 residues. Trimming took 4 bases from V and 3 from J, leaving 16 bases between them. This CDR3 reads CASSPLEGGLYEQYF. In DNA, the CDR3 is TGCGCCAGCAGCCCGCTAGAGGGGGGCCTCTACGAGCAGTACTTC.